This T cell receptor (beta chain) was sequenced for a study of shared clonotypes between healthy human individuals. A single count supports this clone. DNA at 200 ng, tens of thousands of T cell genomes, went into sorted-subset replicate PCRs. Here immunoSEQ multiplex PCR was the method, and the copy in TCRdb shows in-frame clones only, minus some. The table has a few million clones, more than 90% seen once. CDR1 is SGHVS and CDR2 is FQNEAQ in the germline V gene. V was pared by 5 bases and J by 4 bases, with 4 bases of the junction left unmatched. This CDR3 has 14 residues. J is TRBJ2-1 and V is TRBV7-8, with 8 nucleotides matching TRBD1. The receptor was derived from a man younger than 35 in good health. The sample consisted of naive CD4+ T cells sorted from blood. As for subset: CD45RA+ positively selected. The CDR3 region is CASSTWDRYNEQFF. In DNA form, the CDR3 reads TGTGCCAGCAGCACCTGGGACAGGTACAATGAGCAGTTCTTC.